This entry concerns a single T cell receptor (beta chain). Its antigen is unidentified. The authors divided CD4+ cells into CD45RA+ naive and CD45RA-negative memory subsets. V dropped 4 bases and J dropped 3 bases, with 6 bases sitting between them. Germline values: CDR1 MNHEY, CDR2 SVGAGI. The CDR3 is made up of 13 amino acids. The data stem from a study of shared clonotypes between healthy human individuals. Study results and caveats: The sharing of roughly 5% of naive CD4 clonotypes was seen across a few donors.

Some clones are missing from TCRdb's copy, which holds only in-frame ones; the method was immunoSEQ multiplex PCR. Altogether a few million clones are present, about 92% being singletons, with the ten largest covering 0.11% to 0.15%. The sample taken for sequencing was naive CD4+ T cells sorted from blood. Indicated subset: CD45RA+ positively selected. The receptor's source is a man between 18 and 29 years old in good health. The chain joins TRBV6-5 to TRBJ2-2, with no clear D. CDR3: CASSFLYTGELFF. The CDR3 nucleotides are TGTGCCAGCAGTTTTTTGTACACCGGGGAGCTGTTTTTT.